One sample yielded the 32 T cell receptor beta chains listed below, sequenced in a study of T cell repertoires in cytomegalovirus infection. TCRdb re-analysed the reads in MiXCR, keeping a single row per CDR3 protein. The sample includes 200,000 to 300,000 distinct CDR3 sequences, roughly 9.1% seen only once; the top ten take more than 13%. Sample: PBMCs. The receptor set was obtained from a human donor in good health (CMV status not recorded). Some clones in this sample may be carry-over from other donors' samples.

This clonotype has a count of ten or more. The gene calls are TRBV7-2 and TRBJ2-3; the match to TRBD2 covers 12 bases. The CDR3 consists of 16 residues. V dropped 2 bases and J dropped 1; count of bases not matched to a gene: 1. Germline V gene data show CDR1 as SGHTA and CDR2 as FQGNSA. The CDR3 DNA sequence: TGTGCCAGCAGCTTAAGACTAGCGGGGGGCACAGATACGCAGTATTTT. Residues: CASSLRLAGGTDTQYF. Together with reference TRBV7-2 and TRBJ2-3, the CDR3 gives the full variable domain: GAGVSQSPSNKVTEKGKDVELRCDPISGHTALYWYRQSLGQGLEFLIYFQGNSAPDKSGLPSDRFSAERTGGSVSTLTIQRTQQEDSAVYLCASSLRLAGGTDTQYFGPGTRLTVL.

This clonotype was counted ten times or more. The chain is built from TRBV12-3 or TRBV12-4 and TRBJ1-1; TRBD1 might be the D (5 bases). V lost 6 bases, J lost 11 bases, and 22 bases lay in between. The CDR3 runs 14 residues. The CDR3 region has the DNA TGTGCCAGCAGAAAAGGGGTAGGGTCCGGCGTGGCTTTCTTT. This gives the protein CASRKGVGSGVAFF.

In this sample, this clonotype turned up many times. The gene calls are TRBV7-9 and TRBJ2-1; TRBD2 aligns across 9 bases. J gave up 6 bases and V 5 bases, and 5 bases lay outside the gene matches. From germline, CDR1 is SEHNR and CDR2 FQNEAQ (reference sequence). The CDR3 is 14 amino acids. CDR3 coding DNA: TGTGCCAGCAGCGTTAGCGGGAGCAGCAATGAGCAGTTCTTC. This gives the protein CASSVSGSSNEQFF. Supplemented by reference TRBV7-9 and TRBJ2-1, the full variable domain reads DTGVSQNPRHKITKRGQNVTFRCDPISEHNRLYWYRQTLGQGPEFLTYFQNEAQLEKSRLLSDRFSAERPKGSFSTLEIQRTEQGDSAMYLCASSVSGSSNEQFFGPGTRLTVL.

The table lists this clonotype with many counts. The genes are TRBV7-2 and TRBJ1-1; D not resolved. With 0 bases removed from V and 4 bases from J, the gap between germline ends came to 9 bases. Germline CDR1 and CDR2: SGHTA and FQGNSA. CDR3 length: 14 amino acids. CDR3 protein: CASSLAGWGTEAFF. The CDR3 coding sequence is TGTGCCAGCAGCTTAGCGGGATGGGGCACTGAAGCTTTCTTT.

The rearrangement links TRBV19 to TRBJ1-5; D possibly corresponds to TRBD1 (6 bases). CDR1 and CDR2 from the germline V gene are LNHDA and SQIVND (reference sequence). The CDR3 sequence is 16 residues long. V was trimmed by 3 bases and J by 1 base, leaving 13 bases between them. CDR3 sequence reads: CASSMSDRISNQPQHF. The CDR3 region has the DNA TGTGCCAGTAGTATGTCCGACAGGATCAGCAATCAGCCCCAGCATTTT.

The chain employs TRBV29-1 and TRBJ2-5, with D unresolved. Germline V gives CDR1 SQVTM, CDR2 ANQGSEA. V lost 1 base and J 5 bases, leaving 5 bases between the germline ends. The CDR3 totals 11 residues. The CDR3 sequence: CSVEVLETQYF. The CDR3 nucleotides are TGCAGCGTTGAAGTTTTGGAGACCCAGTACTTC.

In its sample, this clonotype was seen many times. The gene calls are TRBV7-2 and TRBJ2-5, with 7 bases matching TRBD2. In germline, CDR1 is SGHTA, CDR2 FQGNSA. V was clipped by 0 bases and J by 5 bases; unmatched bases: 6. The CDR3 has 15 amino acids. The DNA for the CDR3 is TGTGCCAGCAGCTTAGCGCGGGGGAATTGGGAGACCCAGTACTTC. It specifies CASSLARGNWETQYF.

This clonotype was detected many times. The chain has TRBV12-3 or TRBV12-4 and TRBJ1-4; D unclear. The V gene lost 8 bases and the J gene lost 3 bases, with 10 bases spanning the gap. CDR3 size: 13 residues. DNA for the CDR3: TGTGCCAGCCGTCTCGCCCCTAATGAAAAACTGTTTTTT. Protein product: CASRLAPNEKLFF.

This clonotype was seen ten or more times. The CDR3 reads CASSLGDSALSSYNSPLHF. The CDR3 DNA reads TGTGCCAGCAGCTTAGGGGACAGCGCCCTTAGCTCCTATAATTCACCCCTCCACTTT. This chain connects TRBV7-9 to TRBJ1-6; 7 nucleotides agree with TRBD1. The trim removed 1 base at V and 0 bases at J, leaving 9 bases unmatched. CDR1 is SEHNR, CDR2 FQNEAQ, per germline (reference sequence). The CDR3 contains 19 residues.

This clonotype was counted ten times or more. This chain links TRBV20-1 with TRBJ1-1, with D uncertain. Trimming took off 3 bases at V and 1 base at J, with 6 bases between the two ends. The CDR3 is 12 amino acids. The germline CDR1 and CDR2 sequences are DFQATT and SNEGSKA (reference sequence). The CDR3 sequence is CSASPGNTEAFF. The DNA for the CDR3 is TGCAGTGCTAGTCCTGGGAACACTGAAGCTTTCTTT.

At least ten counts were recorded for this clonotype. The chain recombines TRBV7-2 with TRBJ1-4; 9 nucleotides match TRBD1. V trimming: 3 bases; J trimming: 10 bases; junction bases outside the gene matches: 15. The CDR3 runs to 17 residues. CDR1 is SGHTA, CDR2 FQGNSA, per germline. CDR3 sequence (DNA): TGTGCCAGCAGCTTGGGGGGGACAGGGTTCCCCGGTGGAAAACTGTTTTTT. Its protein is CASSLGGTGFPGGKLFF.

This clonotype has only a few counts. The rearrangement links TRBV20-1 to TRBJ1-5; 8 bases are shared with TRBD1. CDR3 size: 15 residues. Trimming removed 0 bases from V and 6 bases from J; junction bases left unmatched: 7. Looked up from germline, CDR1 is DFQATT and CDR2 is SNEGSKA (reference sequence). In DNA, the CDR3 is TGCAGTGCTAGAGACCCCGGACAGGGTAGTCAGCCCCAGCATTTT. Translating it yields CSARDPGQGSQPQHF.

The sample holds many counts of this clonotype. V and J are TRBV7-2 and TRBJ2-3, with 8 positions matching TRBD2. V dropped 3 bases and J dropped 6; count of bases not matched to a gene: 5. The CDR3 consists of 14 residues. In germline, CDR1 is SGHTA, CDR2 FQGNSA. The CDR3 loop reads CASSFREGRDTQYF. CDR3 coding DNA: TGTGCCAGCAGCTTCCGGGAGGGCCGCGATACGCAGTATTTT.

This clonotype was detected ten times or more. The chain is built from TRBV20-1 and TRBJ2-7; TRBD1 or TRBD2 may be the D gene (6 bases each). Germline CDR1 DFQATT, CDR2 SNEGSKA (reference sequence). The CDR3 length is 14 residues. V was trimmed by 2 bases and J by 7 bases, leaving 18 bases between them. CDR3 region: CSARFGTGAGEQYF. As DNA, the CDR3 is TGCAGTGCTAGATTTGGAACGGGGGCCGGGGAGCAGTACTTC.

This clonotype was found many times. The V gene is TRBV7-2, the J gene TRBJ1-2; possibly TRBD1 for D (6 bases). Trimming took 4 bases from V and 5 from J, leaving 14 bases between them. Per germline, CDR1 SGHTA and CDR2 FQGNSA. The CDR3 length is 14 residues. CDR3: CASSSGDRIYGYTF. The CDR3 DNA reads TGTGCCAGCAGCTCAGGCGACAGGATTTATGGCTACACCTTC.

Ten or more counts support this clonotype. V and J are TRBV11-3 and TRBJ2-3; 10 nucleotides align to TRBD2. The germline V gene has CDR1 SGHNT and CDR2 YENEEA. The CDR3 has 17 residues. The trim removed 1 base at V and 2 bases at J, leaving 6 bases unmatched. The CDR3 protein is CASSLGGSGGNTDTQYF. DNA of the CDR3: TGTGCCAGCAGCTTAGGCGGTAGCGGGGGGAACACAGATACGCAGTATTTT. Variable domain in full (rest from reference TRBV11-3 and TRBJ2-3): EAGVVQSPRYKIIEKKQPVAFWCNPISGHNTLYWYLQNLGQGPELLIRYENEEAVDDSQLPKDRFSAERLKGVDSTLKIQPAELGDSAVYLCASSLGGSGGNTDTQYFGPGTRLTVL.

This clonotype was seen many times. CDR3 in amino acids: CASSFSGAFTDTQYF. The CDR3 DNA reads as TGTGCCAGCAGTTTCAGCGGGGCTTTCACAGATACGCAGTATTTT. V gene TRBV7-2 combines with J gene TRBJ2-3; 7 bases line up with TRBD2. The CDR3 consists of 15 residues. V shed 6 bases and J 2 bases; nucleotides not matched to a gene: 8. CDR1 SGHTA and CDR2 FQGNSA come from the germline V gene.

There are many counts of this clonotype. The V call is TRBV20-1, the J call TRBJ2-1, with 13 bases lining up with TRBD2. J was trimmed by 1 base and V by 4 bases; bases with no gene match: 13. CDR3 length: 19 residues. Germline V gives CDR1 DFQATT, CDR2 SNEGSKA (reference sequence). The CDR3 DNA follows: TGCAGTGCTACCCCGGGACTAGCGGGACTCCCAGGATCCTACAATGAGCAGTTCTTC. The encoded protein is CSATPGLAGLPGSYNEQFF.

The V gene is TRBV19, the J gene TRBJ2-1; D call uncertain. Germline values: CDR1 LNHDA, CDR2 SQIVND (reference sequence). V lost 5 bases and J 3 bases, leaving 14 bases between the germline ends. There are 15 residues in the CDR3. The CDR3 sequence is CASSPRPPLYNEQFF. CDR3 sequence (DNA): TGTGCCAGTAGTCCACGGCCCCCACTCTACAATGAGCAGTTCTTC.

The chain employs TRBV7-8 and TRBJ2-3; D might be TRBD1 (6 bases). Trimming left V 2 bases short and J 0 bases short, with 12 bases between. Germline CDR1 SGHVS, CDR2 FQNEAQ. The CDR3 loop spans 16 amino acids. The CDR3 sequence: CASSLRDISSTDTQYF. In DNA form, the CDR3 reads TGTGCCAGCAGCTTAAGGGACATATCTAGCACAGATACGCAGTATTTT.

This clonotype has ten or more counts. The chain has TRBV7-2 and TRBJ2-3; D might be TRBD1 or TRBD2, each matching 5 bases. The V gene lost 4 bases and the J gene lost 0 bases, with 14 bases spanning the gap. Per germline, CDR1 SGHTA and CDR2 FQGNSA. The length of the CDR3 is 16 residues. The CDR3 here is CASSYWRTSSTDTQYF. As DNA, the CDR3 is TGTGCCAGCAGCTATTGGAGGACAAGCAGCACAGATACGCAGTATTTT.

There are many counts of this clonotype. The chain links TRBV7-2 to TRBJ2-2; D unclear. The CDR3 spans 15 residues. Germline loops: CDR1 SGHTA, CDR2 FQGNSA. Trimming left V 1 base short and J 0 bases short, with 6 bases between. The CDR3, as DNA: TGTGCCAGCAGCTTAGGATGGTCGAACACCGGGGAGCTGTTTTTT. Protein product: CASSLGWSNTGELFF.

The chain has TRBV12-3 or TRBV12-4 and TRBJ2-1; 10 bases are shared with TRBD2. With V trimmed by 6 bases and J by 9 bases, 8 bases remained unmatched. The CDR3 spans 14 residues. The CDR3 DNA reads TGTGCCAGCAGACCAGCGGGGGGGCCGGGTGAGCAGTTCTTC. Its translation is CASRPAGGPGEQFF.

This clonotype occurred many times. CDR3: CASRLRQGRNQPQHF. The CDR3 DNA sequence: TGTGCCAGCAGACTTAGACAGGGTAGAAACCAGCCCCAGCATTTT. The chain joins TRBV12-3 or TRBV12-4 to TRBJ1-5; 7 nucleotides match TRBD1. The CDR3 is 15 amino acids. V trimming: 6 bases; J trimming: 7 bases; junction bases outside the gene matches: 12.

This clonotype has at least ten counts. The chain has TRBV7-2 and TRBJ2-1, with D unresolved. Trimming cost V 1 base and J 0 bases, with 7 bases left between them. The CDR3 has 15 amino acids. Germline CDR1 SGHTA, CDR2 FQGNSA. The CDR3 DNA reads as TGTGCCAGCAGCTTAGAGGGCCTCTCCTACAATGAGCAGTTCTTC. Translation gives CASSLEGLSYNEQFF.

This clonotype was seen repeatedly, ten times or more. This chain connects TRBV7-2 to TRBJ1-1; weak D call: TRBD1 (6 bases). CDR1 SGHTA and CDR2 FQGNSA come from the germline V gene. The V gene lost 5 bases and the J gene lost 2 bases, with 21 bases spanning the gap. The CDR3 is made up of 17 amino acids. The CDR3 loop is CASSPSGQTMTNTEAFF. The CDR3 DNA follows: TGTGCCAGCAGCCCTAGCGGACAGACAATGACAAACACTGAAGCTTTCTTT. The full variable domain, its missing parts supplied by reference TRBV7-2 and TRBJ1-1, is GAGVSQSPSNKVTEKGKDVELRCDPISGHTALYWYRQSLGQGLEFLIYFQGNSAPDKSGLPSDRFSAERTGGSVSTLTIQRTQQEDSAVYLCASSPSGQTMTNTEAFFGQGTRLTVV.

The gene calls are TRBV12-3 or TRBV12-4 and TRBJ2-5; no clear D. This CDR3 region has 13 residues. V lost 5 bases and J 5 bases, leaving 12 bases between the germline ends. The CDR3 coding sequence is TGTGCCAGCAGTCACCAGGATAGGGAGACCCAGTACTTC. It encodes CASSHQDRETQYF.

The genes are TRBV5-1 and TRBJ2-7, with 8 bases aligning to TRBD1. CDR1 and CDR2 from the germline V gene are SGHRS and YFSETQ. V shed 4 bases and J 2 bases; nucleotides not matched to a gene: 5. The CDR3 is 14 residues long. The CDR3 sequence: CASSQPDRAYEQYF. As DNA, the CDR3 is TGCGCCAGCAGCCAACCGGACAGGGCCTACGAGCAGTACTTC.

The table lists this clonotype with many counts. CDR3 DNA sequence: TGTGCCAGCAGCCAACTGGGACTAGCGGGAAACGAGCAGTACTTC. As protein: CASSQLGLAGNEQYF. The chain links TRBV14 to TRBJ2-7; TRBD2 agrees at 13 bases. The CDR3 runs to 15 residues. Germline CDR1 SGHDN, CDR2 FVKESK. Unmatched junction bases numbered 3, after V lost 2 bases and J lost 5 bases.

This clonotype was counted at least ten times. The chain combines TRBV7-2 with TRBJ1-5, with D possibly TRBD1 on 5 matching bases. Between the trimmed V and J ends, which lost 6 bases and 6 bases, there was a span of 21 bases. CDR1 and CDR2 (germline): SGHTA, FQGNSA. The length of the CDR3 is 16 residues. In DNA form, the CDR3 reads TGTGCCAGCAGTACCGGGGGGACTATAGTTAGTCAGCCCCAGCATTTT. Encoded protein: CASSTGGTIVSQPQHF. The whole variable domain, filled in from reference TRBV7-2 and TRBJ1-5, reads GAGVSQSPSNKVTEKGKDVELRCDPISGHTALYWYRQSLGQGLEFLIYFQGNSAPDKSGLPSDRFSAERTGGSVSTLTIQRTQQEDSAVYLCASSTGGTIVSQPQHFGDGTRLSIL.

At least ten counts were recorded for this clonotype. The rearrangement links TRBV19 to TRBJ2-1, with 10 bases aligning to TRBD1. The CDR3 length is 15 residues. V was pared by 2 bases and J by 7 bases, with 5 bases of the junction left unmatched. In germline, CDR1 is LNHDA, CDR2 SQIVND (reference sequence). The CDR3 DNA sequence: TGTGCCAGTAGTATAACCGGGACAGGGGCAAATGAGCAGTTCTTC. Residues: CASSITGTGANEQFF.

This clonotype was counted ten times or more. The chain uses TRBV7-4 and TRBJ1-1; D gene ambiguous. The V end lost 5 bases, the J end lost 0 bases, and 4 bases lay between the germline ends. The CDR3 is made up of 12 amino acids. Germline V gene sequence: CDR1 SGHVT, CDR2 SQSDAQ. Here the CDR3 reads CASSIMNTEAFF. CDR3 DNA: TGTGCCAGCAGCATTATGAACACTGAAGCTTTCTTT.